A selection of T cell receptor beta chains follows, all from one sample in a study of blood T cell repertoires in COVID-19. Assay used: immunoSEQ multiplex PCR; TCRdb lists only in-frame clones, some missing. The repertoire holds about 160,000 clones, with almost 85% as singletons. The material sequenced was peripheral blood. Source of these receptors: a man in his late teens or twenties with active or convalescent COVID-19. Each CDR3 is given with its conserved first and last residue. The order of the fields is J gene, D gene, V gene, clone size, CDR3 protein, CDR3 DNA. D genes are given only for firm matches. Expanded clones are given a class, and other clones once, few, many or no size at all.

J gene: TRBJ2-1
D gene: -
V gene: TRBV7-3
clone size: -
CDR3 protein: CASSLNGGGTYSDEQFF
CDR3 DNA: TGTGCCAGCAGCTTAAACGGGGGAGGAACGTACAGCGATGAGCAGTTCTTC

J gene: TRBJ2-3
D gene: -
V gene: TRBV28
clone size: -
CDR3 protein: CASSSPRTDTQYF
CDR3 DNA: TGTGCCAGCAGTTCCCCCAGGACAGATACGCAGTATTTT

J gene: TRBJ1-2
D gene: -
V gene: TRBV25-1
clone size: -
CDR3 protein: CASSEWNRESYTF
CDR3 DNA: TGTGCCAGCAGTGAATGGAACAGGGAAAGCTACACCTTC

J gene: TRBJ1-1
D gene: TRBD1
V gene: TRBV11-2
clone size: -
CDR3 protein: CASSLAQGVGTEAFF
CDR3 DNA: TGTGCCAGCAGCTTAGCCCAGGGGGTAGGAACTGAAGCTTTCTTT

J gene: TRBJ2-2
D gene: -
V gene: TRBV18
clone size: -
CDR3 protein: CASSRQTGELFF
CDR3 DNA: TGTGCCAGCTCACGGCAGACCGGGGAGCTGTTTTTT

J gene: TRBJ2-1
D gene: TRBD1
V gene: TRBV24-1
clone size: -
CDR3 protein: CATGTGGGYNEQFF
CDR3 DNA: TGTGCCACCGGGACAGGGGGGGGATACAATGAGCAGTTCTTC

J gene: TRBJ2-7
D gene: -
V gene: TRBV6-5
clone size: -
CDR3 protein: CASSYDSGSYEQYF
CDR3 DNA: TGTGCCAGCAGTTACGACAGTGGATCCTACGAGCAGTACTTC

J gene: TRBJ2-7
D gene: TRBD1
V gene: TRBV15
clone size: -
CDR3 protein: CATSPRAGTGVGEQYF
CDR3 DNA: TGTGCCACCAGCCCCCGAGCCGGGACAGGGGTTGGCGAGCAGTACTTC

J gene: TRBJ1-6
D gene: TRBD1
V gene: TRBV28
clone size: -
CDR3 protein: CASRNQGQGDSPLHF
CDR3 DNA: TGTGCCAGCAGAAATCAGGGACAGGGGGATTCACCCCTCCACTTT

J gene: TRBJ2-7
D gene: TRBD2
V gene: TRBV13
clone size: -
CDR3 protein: CASSPGLAGETNYEQYF
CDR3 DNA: TGTGCCAGCAGCCCGGGACTAGCGGGAGAAACTAACTACGAGCAGTACTTC

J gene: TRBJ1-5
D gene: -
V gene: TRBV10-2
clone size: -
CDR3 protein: CASTGGVGQPQHF
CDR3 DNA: TGCGCCAGCACCGGAGGGGTCGGTCAGCCCCAGCATTTT

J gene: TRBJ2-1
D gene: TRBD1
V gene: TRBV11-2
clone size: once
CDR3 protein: CASTWMGTGEYNEQFF
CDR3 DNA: TGTGCCAGCACTTGGATGGGGACAGGGGAATACAATGAGCAGTTCTTC

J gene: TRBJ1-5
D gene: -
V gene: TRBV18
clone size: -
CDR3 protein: CASSPRGLESNQPQHF
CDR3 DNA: TGTGCCAGCTCACCGCGCGGGTTGGAAAGCAATCAGCCCCAGCATTTT

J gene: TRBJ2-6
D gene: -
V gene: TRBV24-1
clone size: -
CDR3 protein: CATSGSLGEAGANVLTF
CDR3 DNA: TGTGCCACCAGTGGGAGCCTGGGGGAGGCTGGGGCCAACGTCCTGACTTTC

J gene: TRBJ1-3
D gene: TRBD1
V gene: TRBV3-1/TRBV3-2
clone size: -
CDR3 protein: CASQYDRGPGNTIYF
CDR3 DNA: TGTGCCAGCCAATACGACAGGGGGCCAGGAAACACCATATATTTT

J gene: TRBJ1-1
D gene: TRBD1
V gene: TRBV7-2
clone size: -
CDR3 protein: CASTQGAHTEAFF
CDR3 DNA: TGTGCCAGTACTCAGGGGGCACACACTGAAGCTTTCTTT

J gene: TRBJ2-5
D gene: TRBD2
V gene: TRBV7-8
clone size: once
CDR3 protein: CASSASGRLQETQYF
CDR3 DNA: TGTGCCAGCAGCGCTAGCGGGAGGCTTCAAGAGACCCAGTACTTC

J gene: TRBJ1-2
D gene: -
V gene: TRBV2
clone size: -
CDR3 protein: CASSALDRIYGYTF
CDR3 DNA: TGTGCCAGCAGCGCCCTCGACAGGATCTATGGCTACACCTTC

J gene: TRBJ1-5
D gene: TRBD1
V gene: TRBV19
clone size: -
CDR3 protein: CASSIIVGLGRGRNQPQHF
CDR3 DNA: TGTGCCAGTAGTATTATTGTGGGGCTAGGCAGGGGGCGGAATCAGCCCCAGCATTTT

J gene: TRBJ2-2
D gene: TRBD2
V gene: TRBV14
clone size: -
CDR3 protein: CASSLAGGTGELFF
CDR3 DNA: TGTGCCAGCAGCCTAGCGGGAGGCACCGGGGAGCTGTTTTTT

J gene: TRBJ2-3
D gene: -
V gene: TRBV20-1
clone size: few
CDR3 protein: CSADPHREQYF
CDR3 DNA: TGCAGTGCTGATCCTCATCGGGAGCAGTATTTT

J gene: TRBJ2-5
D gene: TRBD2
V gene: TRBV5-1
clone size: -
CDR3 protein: CASSLGLAQETQYF
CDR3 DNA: TGCGCCAGCAGCTTGGGACTAGCGCAAGAGACCCAGTACTTC

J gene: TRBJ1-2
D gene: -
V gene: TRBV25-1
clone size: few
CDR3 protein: CAGGQSPLDIYGYTF
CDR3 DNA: TGTGCCGGGGGCCAAAGCCCGCTCGACATCTATGGCTACACCTTC

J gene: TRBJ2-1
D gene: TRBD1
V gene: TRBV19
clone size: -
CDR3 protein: CASSKGQVLNPSYNEQFF
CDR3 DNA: TGTGCCAGTAGTAAGGGACAGGTCCTAAACCCCTCCTACAATGAGCAGTTCTTC

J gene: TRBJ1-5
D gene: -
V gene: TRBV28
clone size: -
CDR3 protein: CASSVILHSGSPQHF
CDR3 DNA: TGTGCCAGCAGTGTGATCCTACACAGCGGGTCGCCCCAGCATTTT

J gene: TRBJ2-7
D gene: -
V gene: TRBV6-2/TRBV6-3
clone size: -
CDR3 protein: CASSYPTYEQYF
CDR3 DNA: TGTGCCAGCAGTTACCCTACCTACGAGCAGTACTTC

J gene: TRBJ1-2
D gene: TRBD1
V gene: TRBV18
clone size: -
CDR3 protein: CASSPDRGYYGYTF
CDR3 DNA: TGTGCCAGCTCACCCGACAGGGGCTACTATGGCTACACCTTC

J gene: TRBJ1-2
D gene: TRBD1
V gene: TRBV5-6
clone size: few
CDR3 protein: CASSLRTGNYGYTF
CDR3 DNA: TGTGCCAGCAGCCTAAGGACAGGGAATTATGGCTACACCTTC

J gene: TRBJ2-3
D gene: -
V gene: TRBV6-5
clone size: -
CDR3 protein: CASSPVSDTQYF
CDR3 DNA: TGTGCCAGCAGTCCGGTGTCGGATACGCAGTATTTT

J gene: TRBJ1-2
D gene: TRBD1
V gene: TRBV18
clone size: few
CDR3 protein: CASSPGQARGGYTF
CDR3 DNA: TGTGCCAGCTCACCCGGACAGGCGAGGGGTGGCTACACCTTC

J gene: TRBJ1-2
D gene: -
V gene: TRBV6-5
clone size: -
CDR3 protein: CATRARVYGYTF
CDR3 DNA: TGTGCCACCCGGGCCAGGGTGTATGGCTACACCTTC

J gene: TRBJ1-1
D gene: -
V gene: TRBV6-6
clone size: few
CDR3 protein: CASSTAGWLPEAFF
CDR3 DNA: TGTGCCAGCAGCACCGCGGGGTGGTTACCTGAAGCTTTCTTT

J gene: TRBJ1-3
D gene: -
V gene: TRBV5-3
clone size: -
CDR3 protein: CARSSRVDGNTIYF
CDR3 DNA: TGTGCCAGAAGCTCCAGGGTAGATGGAAACACCATATATTTT

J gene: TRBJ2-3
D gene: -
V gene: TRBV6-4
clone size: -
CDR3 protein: CASSDSGTFTDTQYF
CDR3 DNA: TGTGCCAGCAGTGACTCGGGGACTTTCACAGATACGCAGTATTTT

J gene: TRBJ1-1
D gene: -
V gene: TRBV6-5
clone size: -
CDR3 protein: CASSRQNTEAFF
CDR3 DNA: TGTGCCAGCAGTAGACAGAACACTGAAGCTTTCTTT

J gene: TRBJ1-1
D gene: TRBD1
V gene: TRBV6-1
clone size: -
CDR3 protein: CASSELGTGNTEAFF
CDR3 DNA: TGTGCCAGCAGTGAATTGGGGACAGGTAACACTGAAGCTTTCTTT

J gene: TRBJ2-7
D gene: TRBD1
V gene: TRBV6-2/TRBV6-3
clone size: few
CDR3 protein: CASSARDRLYEQYF
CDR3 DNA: TGTGCCAGCAGCGCAAGGGACAGACTCTACGAGCAGTACTTC

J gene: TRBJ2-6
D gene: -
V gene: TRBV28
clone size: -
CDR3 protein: CASISNSGGPGANVLTF
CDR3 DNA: TGTGCCAGCATTTCAAATTCCGGGGGGCCTGGGGCCAACGTCCTGACTTTC

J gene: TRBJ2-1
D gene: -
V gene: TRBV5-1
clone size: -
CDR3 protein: CASSLTNLPSHNEQFF
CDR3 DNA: TGCGCCAGCAGCTTGACTAATTTGCCCTCCCACAATGAGCAGTTCTTC

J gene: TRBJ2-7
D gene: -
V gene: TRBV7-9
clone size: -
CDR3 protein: CASSLSEWYEQYF
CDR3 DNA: TGTGCCAGCAGCTTATCAGAATGGTACGAGCAGTACTTC

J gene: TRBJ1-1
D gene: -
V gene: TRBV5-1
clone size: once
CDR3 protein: CASSLVQQNTEAFF
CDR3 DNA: TGCGCCAGCAGCTTGGTACAGCAGAACACTGAAGCTTTCTTT

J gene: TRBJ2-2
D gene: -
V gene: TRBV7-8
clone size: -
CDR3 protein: CASRPDRNSGELFF
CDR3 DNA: TGTGCCAGCAGACCGGACAGAAACAGCGGGGAGCTGTTTTTT

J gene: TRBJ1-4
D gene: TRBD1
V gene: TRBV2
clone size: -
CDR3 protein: CATRTGTGNEKLFF
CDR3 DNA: TGTGCCACGAGAACCGGGACAGGGAATGAAAAACTGTTTTTT

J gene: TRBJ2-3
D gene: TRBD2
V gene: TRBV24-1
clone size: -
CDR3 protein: CATSASGGENTDTQYF
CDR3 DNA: TGTGCCACCAGTGCTTCGGGGGGGGAGAACACAGATACGCAGTATTTT

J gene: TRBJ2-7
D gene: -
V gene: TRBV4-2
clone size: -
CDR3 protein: CASRARQGDLGLGGYEQYF
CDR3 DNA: TGTGCCAGCAGGGCCCGACAGGGTGATTTGGGACTAGGGGGTTACGAGCAGTACTTC

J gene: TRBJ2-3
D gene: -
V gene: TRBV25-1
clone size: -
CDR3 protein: CASSEGRTVRGDTQYF
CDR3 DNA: TGTGCCAGCAGTGAAGGGCGGACAGTCCGAGGAGATACGCAGTATTTT

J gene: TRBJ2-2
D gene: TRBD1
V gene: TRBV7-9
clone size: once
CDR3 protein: CASSPRTGSNTGELFF
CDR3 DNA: TGTGCCAGCAGCCCTCGGACAGGGTCAAACACCGGGGAGCTGTTTTTT

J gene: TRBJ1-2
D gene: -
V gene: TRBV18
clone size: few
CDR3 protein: CASSATGSYGYTF
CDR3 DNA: TGTGCCAGCTCAGCCACAGGTTCCTATGGCTACACCTTC